The 30 T cell receptor beta chains listed next were all sequenced from one sample in a study of CXCR3-negative and CXCR3-positive naive CD8 T cells. The authors prepared UMI-labeled TRB cDNA libraries by 5' RACE. TCRdb reworked the 5' RACE reads into one entry per CDR3 protein, no DNA. This sample's table reports some 130,000 distinct CDR3 sequences. Sequencing was done on a sample of naive CXCR3- CD8+ T cells from blood. As to subset: CD45RO-CCR7+CD27+CD95- naive CD8+ T cells lacking CXCR3 (TNR3-). The receptors originated from a human donor in good health. Some clones in this sample may be carry-over from other donors' samples.

This chain links TRBV4-1 with TRBJ2-4. The CDR3 covers 15 residues. Germline CDR1 is MGHRA and CDR2 is YSYEKL. This CDR3 is CASSQGAVPTVIQYF.

The chain joins TRBV2 to TRBJ2-7; TCRdb lists TRBD1, though no DNA is available to test this call. The CDR3 is 16 residues long. Germline V gene sequence: CDR1 SNHLY, CDR2 FYNNEI. CDR3: CASSEERGRYTYEQYF.

The genes are TRBV4-1 and TRBJ2-5; the D call of TRBD2 rests on TCRdb alone, since no DNA is present to check it. The germline V gene encodes CDR1 MGHRA and CDR2 YSYEKL. The CDR3 is made up of 16 amino acids. CDR3 sequence: CASSPIPGLAQETQYF.

This sequence joins TRBV27 and TRBJ2-1; TCRdb indicates TRBD2, and absent DNA this call remains unverified. Germline V gene sequence: CDR1 MNHEY, CDR2 SMNVEV (reference sequence). This CDR3 spans 18 amino acids. CDR3 region: CASSLDISREVNYNEQFF.

This chain joins TRBV5-1 and TRBJ2-1; the TCRdb D gene call, TRBD2, has no DNA to confirm it. The CDR3 contains 11 residues. The germline V gene has CDR1 SGHRS and CDR2 YFSETQ. CDR3 sequence reads: CASSQGLEQFF.

The CDR3 region is CASSQGNEQFF. V gene TRBV4-2 combines with J gene TRBJ2-1. The CDR3 has 11 amino acids. Germline CDR1 is LGHNA and CDR2 is YNFKEQ.

The J gene is TRBJ2-3, the V gene TRBV7-6; TCRdb names TRBD1, which stays unverified in the absence of DNA. Germline CDR1 is SGHVS and CDR2 is FNYEAQ. The length of the CDR3 is 13 residues. This CDR3 reads CASSPGAPDTQYF.

The chain has TRBV28 and TRBJ2-3; TCRdb's D gene call, TRBD1, goes unchecked for lack of DNA. Germline loops: CDR1 MDHEN, CDR2 SYDVKM. The CDR3 has 14 residues. The CDR3 region is CASSTQGAGDTQYF.

The chain carries TRBV30 and TRBJ1-1. The CDR3 is 13 residues long. Per the germline V gene, CDR1 is GTSNPN and CDR2 is SVGIG (reference sequence). The CDR3: CAWGRENGDEAFF.

The chain combines TRBV7-8 with TRBJ2-2; TCRdb gives TRBD1 as the D gene, but with no DNA this cannot be confirmed. The CDR3 length is 18 residues. CDR1 and CDR2 (germline): SGHVS, FQNEAQ. The CDR3 sequence: CASSLAFGQVAYTGELFF. Using reference TRBV7-8 and TRBJ2-2 for the parts outside the CDR3, the full variable domain is GAGVSQSPRYKVAKRGQDVALRCDPISGHVSLFWYQQALGQGPEFLTYFQNEAQLDKSGLPSDRFFAERPEGSVSTLKIQRTQQEDSAVYLCASSLAFGQVAYTGELFFGEGSRLTVL.

The J gene is TRBJ2-3, the V gene TRBV7-8; TCRdb names TRBD2, which stays unverified in the absence of DNA. The CDR3 is 15 residues long. Germline CDR1 and CDR2: SGHVS and FQNEAQ. The CDR3: CASSAKKPGLPTQYF. Using reference TRBV7-8 and TRBJ2-3 for the parts outside the CDR3, the full variable domain is GAGVSQSPRYKVAKRGQDVALRCDPISGHVSLFWYQQALGQGPEFLTYFQNEAQLDKSGLPSDRFFAERPEGSVSTLKIQRTQQEDSAVYLCASSAKKPGLPTQYFGPGTRLTVL.

This chain links TRBV27 with TRBJ1-5; TCRdb returns TRBD1, unconfirmable since there is no DNA. Germline CDR1 and CDR2: MNHEY and SMNVEV (reference sequence). This CDR3 has 17 amino acids. The CDR3 spells CASSLSWDRAGNQPQHF.

The rearrangement uses TRBV7-9 and TRBJ2-1. CDR1 is SEHNR, CDR2 FQNEAQ, per germline (reference sequence). This CDR3 has 15 residues. This chain's CDR3 is CASRLAGSSYNEQFF.

The chain couples TRBV27 to TRBJ2-1; the TCRdb call, TRBD1, lacks DNA for checking. The CDR3 runs to 15 residues. Germline CDR1 and CDR2: MNHEY and SMNVEV (reference sequence). The CDR3 sequence is CASSLSGGLGNEQFF.

This chain connects TRBV25-1 to TRBJ2-1; TCRdb designates TRBD1, a call that cannot be tested without DNA. In germline, CDR1 is MGHDK, CDR2 SYGVNS. The CDR3 loop spans 13 amino acids. The chain's CDR3 is CASRTGGVDEQFF.

V and J are TRBV7-3 and TRBJ1-1. This CDR3 has 13 amino acids. The germline V gene encodes CDR1 SGHTA and CDR2 FQGTGA. The CDR3 sequence is CASSLTTKTEAFF.

This rearrangement joins TRBV10-3 to TRBJ2-3; TCRdb gives TRBD1 as the D gene, but with no DNA this cannot be confirmed. Germline V CDR1 and CDR2: ENHRY, SYGVKD. The CDR3 consists of 15 residues. CDR3 residues: CAISGSGGSTDTQYF.

The V gene is TRBV7-4, the J gene TRBJ2-1. The CDR3 contains 12 residues. The germline V gene encodes CDR1 SGHVT and CDR2 SQSDAQ. The chain's CDR3 is CADCRNRHEQFF.

The rearrangement uses TRBV7-2 and TRBJ2-5; checking the TCRdb D call of TRBD2 is not possible without DNA. Germline V gene sequence: CDR1 SGHTA, CDR2 FQGNSA. This CDR3 has 15 amino acids. The chain's CDR3 is CASSAAVVAQETQYF.

The rearrangement links TRBV29-1 to TRBJ1-2. Germline CDR1 reads SQVTM; CDR2 reads ANQGSEA. The CDR3 is 11 amino acids. CDR3 sequence: CSVVANYGYTF.

J is TRBJ2-7 and V is TRBV7-2; TCRdb outputs TRBD2, but without DNA this stays unchecked. This CDR3 region has 14 residues. Germline V gene sequence: CDR1 SGHTA, CDR2 FQGNSA. The CDR3 is CASSFGRAAYEQYF.

The V call is TRBV15, the J call TRBJ2-5; no DNA is available, so the TRBD2 call from TCRdb remains unchecked. Germline-derived CDR1 and CDR2 are LNHNV and YYDKDF (reference sequence). The CDR3 runs to 16 residues. The CDR3 loop reads CATSGGLAATQETQYF. Drawing the rest from reference TRBV15 and TRBJ2-5, the complete variable domain is DAMVIQNPRYQVTQFGKPVTLSCSQTLNHNVMYWYQQKSSQAPKLLFHYYDKDFNNEADTPDNFQSRRPNTSFCFLDIRSPGLGDTAMYLCATSGGLAATQETQYFGPGTRLLVL.

The CDR3 sequence is CSARGPGLADYNEQFF. This sequence joins TRBV20-1 and TRBJ2-1; TCRdb calls TRBD2, which cannot be checked without DNA. The length of the CDR3 is 16 residues. Germline-derived CDR1 and CDR2 are DFQATT and SNEGSKA (reference sequence).

The rearrangement links TRBV7-2 to TRBJ2-7; TCRdb designates TRBD2, a call that cannot be tested without DNA. The CDR3 length is 14 residues. The germline V gene has CDR1 SGHTA and CDR2 FQGNSA. CDR3 amino acids: CASSADSLGYEQYF.

Here the CDR3 reads CASSIGTGDNEQFF. The chain couples TRBV28 to TRBJ2-1; TCRdb gives TRBD1 as the D gene, but with no DNA this cannot be confirmed. CDR3 size: 14 residues. Germline CDR1 is MDHEN and CDR2 is SYDVKM.

The CDR3 loop is CASSKVQTNHRDTQYF. The chain carries TRBV21-1 and TRBJ2-3; TCRdb lists TRBD2, though no DNA is available to test this call. TRBV21-1 is listed as a pseudogene. The CDR3 totals 16 residues.

The J gene is TRBJ2-1, the V gene TRBV18. Per germline, CDR1 KGHSH and CDR2 LQKENI. The CDR3 contains 15 residues. The CDR3 sequence: CASSPPGALLNEQFF.

The chain is built from TRBV12-3 or TRBV12-4 and TRBJ1-3. The CDR3 extends over 16 amino acids. The CDR3 is CASSLAGPNSGNTIYF.

The CDR3 here is CASANSEVGAVNGYTF. The gene calls are TRBV12-3 or TRBV12-4 and TRBJ1-2; TCRdb's D call of TRBD1 is untestable without DNA. CDR3 length equals 16 residues.

The chain combines TRBV9 with TRBJ2-1; TCRdb lists TRBD1, though no DNA is available to test this call. This CDR3 region has 15 residues. Germline V lookup: CDR1 SGDLS, CDR2 YYNGEE. The CDR3 protein is CASSVPGQGNNEQFF. Using reference TRBV9 and TRBJ2-1 for the parts outside the CDR3, the full variable domain is DSGVTQTPKHLITATGQRVTLRCSPRSGDLSVYWYQQSLDQGLQFLIQYYNGEERAKGNILERFSAQQFPDLHSELNLSSLELGDSALYFCASSVPGQGNNEQFFGPGTRLTVL.